This note documents a single T cell receptor (beta chain) sequence. Its antigen is not known. This CDR3 is built from 15 residues. Deletions cut 0 bases from V and 5 bases from J, with 14 bases between. Germline assignment: CDR1 SGHAT and CDR2 FQNNGV. The data derive from a study of T cells in Graves' hyperthyroidism and ophthalmopathy. Study-level findings and limits: Most expanded thyroid clonotypes above 0.001 also appeared in blood. The model's output predicted ophthalmopathy at a median of roughly 6.9 months prior to onset.

Regions amplified from RNA transcripts were the TCR beta CDR3 regions. First-round RT-PCR with HTBI primers amplified the TCR CDR3 region. A single record per CDR3 protein comes from TCRdb applying MiXCR to the multiplex PCR reads. The sample records around 25,000 distinct CDR3 sequences, under 55% being singletons. Sequencing was performed on blood. The origin of this receptor is a woman aged 40 to 55 with Graves' hyperthyroidism that later progressed to Graves' ophthalmopathy. V gene TRBV11-2 combines with J gene TRBJ2-7; no definite D call. CDR3 amino acids: CASSLDFPVAHEQYF. The CDR3 bases are TGTGCCAGCAGCTTAGATTTTCCCGTCGCGCACGAGCAGTACTTC.